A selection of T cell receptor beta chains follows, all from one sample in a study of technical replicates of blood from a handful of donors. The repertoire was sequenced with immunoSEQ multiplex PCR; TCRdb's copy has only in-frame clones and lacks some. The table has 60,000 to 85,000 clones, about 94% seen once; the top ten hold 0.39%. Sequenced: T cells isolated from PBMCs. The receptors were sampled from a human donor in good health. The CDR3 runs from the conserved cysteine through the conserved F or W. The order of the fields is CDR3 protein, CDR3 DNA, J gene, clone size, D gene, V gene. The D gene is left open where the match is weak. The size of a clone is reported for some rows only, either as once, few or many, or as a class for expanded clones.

cdr3_aa: CASSARGYYEQYF
cdr3_nt: TGTGCCAGCAGTGCTCGCGGGTACTACGAGCAGTACTTC
j_call: TRBJ2-7
clone_size: .
d_call: .
v_call: TRBV25-1

cdr3_aa: CASSLGGVDKYF
cdr3_nt: TGTGCCAGCAGCTTAGGGGGGGTGGATAAGTATTTT
j_call: TRBJ2-3
clone_size: .
d_call: .
v_call: TRBV7-8

cdr3_aa: CASSQDGQVSLQPQHF
cdr3_nt: TGTGCCAGCAGCCAAGACGGCCAGGTATCTCTTCAGCCCCAGCATTTT
j_call: TRBJ1-5
clone_size: .
d_call: .
v_call: TRBV4-2

cdr3_aa: CASSSKREIDEQFF
cdr3_nt: TGTGCCAGCAGCTCCAAGCGGGAAATCGATGAGCAGTTCTTC
j_call: TRBJ2-1
clone_size: .
d_call: TRBD2
v_call: TRBV7-3

cdr3_aa: CASSITGSQRYEQYF
cdr3_nt: TGCGCCAGCAGCATTACCGGGTCCCAGAGGTACGAGCAGTACTTC
j_call: TRBJ2-7
clone_size: .
d_call: .
v_call: TRBV5-1

cdr3_aa: CASGEGEAFF
cdr3_nt: TGTGCCAGCGGGGAGGGTGAAGCTTTCTTT
j_call: TRBJ1-1
clone_size: .
d_call: .
v_call: TRBV6-5

cdr3_aa: CASSTSLDTQYF
cdr3_nt: TGTGCCAGCAGTACTTCTTTAGATACGCAGTATTTT
j_call: TRBJ2-3
clone_size: .
d_call: .
v_call: TRBV28

cdr3_aa: CASSLQRGRINEQFF
cdr3_nt: TGTGCCAGTAGTCTCCAGCGGGGACGCATCAATGAGCAGTTCTTC
j_call: TRBJ2-1
clone_size: once
d_call: TRBD2
v_call: TRBV19

cdr3_aa: CASSFARGYGYTF
cdr3_nt: TGTGCCAGCAGTTTCGCCAGAGGCTATGGCTACACCTTC
j_call: TRBJ1-2
clone_size: .
d_call: .
v_call: TRBV27

cdr3_aa: CASSSSLGTVYGYTF
cdr3_nt: TGTGCCAGCAGTTCTTCCCTCGGGACAGTCTATGGCTACACCTTC
j_call: TRBJ1-2
clone_size: .
d_call: TRBD1
v_call: TRBV6-5

cdr3_aa: CASRLAGTYEQYF
cdr3_nt: TGTGCCAGTAGACTAGCGGGGACCTACGAGCAGTACTTC
j_call: TRBJ2-7
clone_size: .
d_call: TRBD2
v_call: TRBV19

cdr3_aa: CASSLAHKFLGYGYTF
cdr3_nt: TGCGCCAGCAGCTTGGCCCACAAGTTCCTAGGCTATGGCTACACCTTC
j_call: TRBJ1-2
clone_size: .
d_call: .
v_call: TRBV5-1

cdr3_aa: CASRLQGAEAFF
cdr3_nt: TGTGCCAGCAGATTACAGGGGGCTGAAGCTTTCTTT
j_call: TRBJ1-1
clone_size: once
d_call: TRBD1
v_call: TRBV11-3

cdr3_aa: CASSELQGGTDTQYF
cdr3_nt: TGTGCCAGCAGTGAACTCCAGGGGGGCACAGATACGCAGTATTTT
j_call: TRBJ2-3
clone_size: .
d_call: TRBD1
v_call: TRBV6-1

cdr3_aa: CAWKGRGEAFF
cdr3_nt: TGTGCCTGGAAAGGTAGGGGTGAAGCTTTCTTT
j_call: TRBJ1-1
clone_size: .
d_call: .
v_call: TRBV30